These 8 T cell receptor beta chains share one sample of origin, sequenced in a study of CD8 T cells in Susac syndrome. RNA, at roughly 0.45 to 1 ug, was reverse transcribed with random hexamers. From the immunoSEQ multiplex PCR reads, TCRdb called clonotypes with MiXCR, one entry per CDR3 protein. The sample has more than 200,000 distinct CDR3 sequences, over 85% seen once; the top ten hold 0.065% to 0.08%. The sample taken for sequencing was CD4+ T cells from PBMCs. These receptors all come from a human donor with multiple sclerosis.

The CDR3 region has the DNA TGTGCCAGCAGTTACGGCTTCTACAATGAGCAGTTCTTC. It yields the protein CASSYGFYNEQFF. The genes are TRBV6-5 and TRBJ2-1; no firm D call. The CDR3 extends over 13 amino acids. The germline V and J ends were trimmed by 2 bases and 3 bases, with 5 bases remaining between them. CDR1 and CDR2 (germline): MNHEY, SVGAGI.

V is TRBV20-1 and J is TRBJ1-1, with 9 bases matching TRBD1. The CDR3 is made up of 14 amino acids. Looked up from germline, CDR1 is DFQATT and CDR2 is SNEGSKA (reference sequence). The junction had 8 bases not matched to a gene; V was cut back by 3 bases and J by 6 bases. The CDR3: CSARTTGGRAEAFF. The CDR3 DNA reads TGCAGTGCTAGGACTACAGGGGGCCGGGCTGAAGCTTTCTTT.

Written as DNA, the CDR3 is TGTGCCAGCCGCCGATTGGGCGTCCACGAGCAGTACTTC. Translated: CASRRLGVHEQYF. The chain couples TRBV11-2 to TRBJ2-7; D is ambiguous. Germline CDR1 is SGHAT and CDR2 is FQNNGV. This CDR3 comprises 13 residues. The V gene lost 8 bases and the J gene lost 5 bases, with 16 bases spanning the gap.

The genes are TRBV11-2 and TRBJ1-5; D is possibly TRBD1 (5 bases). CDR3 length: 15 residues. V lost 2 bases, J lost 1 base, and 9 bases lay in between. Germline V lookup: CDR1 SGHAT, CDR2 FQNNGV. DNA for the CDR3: TGTGCCAGCAGCTTAAGGGGCGACAGCAATCAGCCCCAGCATTTT. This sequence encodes CASSLRGDSNQPQHF.

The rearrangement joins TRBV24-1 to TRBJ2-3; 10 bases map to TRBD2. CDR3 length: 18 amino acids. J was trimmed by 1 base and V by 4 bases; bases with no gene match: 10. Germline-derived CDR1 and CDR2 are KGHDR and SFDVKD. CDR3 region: CATSESGRAGVGTDTQYF. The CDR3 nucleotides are TGTGCCACCAGTGAGAGCGGGAGGGCCGGGGTCGGCACAGATACGCAGTATTTT.

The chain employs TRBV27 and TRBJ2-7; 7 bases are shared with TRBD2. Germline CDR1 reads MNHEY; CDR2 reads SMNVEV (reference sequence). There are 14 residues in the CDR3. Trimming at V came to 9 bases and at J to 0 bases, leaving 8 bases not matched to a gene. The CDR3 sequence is CASRGLPPSYEQYF. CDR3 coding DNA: TGTGCCAGTAGGGGACTACCCCCCTCCTACGAGCAGTACTTC.

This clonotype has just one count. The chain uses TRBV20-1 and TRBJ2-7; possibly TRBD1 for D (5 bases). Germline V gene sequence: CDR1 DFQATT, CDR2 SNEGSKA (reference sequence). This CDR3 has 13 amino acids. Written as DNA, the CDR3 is TGCGCCCCTTCGAGGACACCTTCCTACGAGCAGTACTTC. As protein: CAPSRTPSYEQYF.

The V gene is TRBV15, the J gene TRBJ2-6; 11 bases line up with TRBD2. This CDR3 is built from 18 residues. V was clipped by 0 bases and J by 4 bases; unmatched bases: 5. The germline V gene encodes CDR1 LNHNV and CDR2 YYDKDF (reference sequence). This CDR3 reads CATSRDSSGGPGANVLTF. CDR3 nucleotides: TGTGCCACCAGCAGAGATTCTAGCGGGGGGCCGGGGGCCAACGTCCTGACTTTC.